These T cell receptor beta chains were read from a single sample in a study of breast tumors, draining lymph nodes, adjacent tissues. MiXCR, applied by TCRdb to the multiplex PCR reads, yields one record per CDR3 protein. The table has around 16,000 distinct CDR3 sequences, 40% to 65% seen once; the top ten hold approximately 15%. The sequenced material came from tumor-adjacent breast tissue. These receptors all stem from a female donor with breast cancer. Some clones in this sample may be carry-over from other donors' samples. Both conserved end residues are part of each CDR3. The D gene is left open where the match is weak. Not every row has a clone size; where given, it reads once, few, many or a size class.

D	J	V	size	CDR3	DNA
.	TRBJ1-1	TRBV27	few	CASSPGLWNTEAFF	TGTGCCAGCAGTCCCGGTCTGTGGAACACTGAAGCTTTCTTT
.	TRBJ1-1	TRBV3-1	.	CASSQGDTEAFF	TGTGCCAGCAGCCAGGGCGACACTGAAGCTTTCTTT
.	TRBJ1-4	TRBV5-1	large	CASGPDSATNEKLFF	TGCGCCAGCGGACCGGACAGTGCAACTAATGAAAAACTGTTTTTT
.	TRBJ1-5	TRBV4-3	many	CASSQIRGEGRDQPQHF	TGCGCCAGCAGCCAAATAAGGGGGGAGGGGAGGGATCAGCCCCAGCATTTT
TRBD1	TRBJ2-1	TRBV6-1	many	CASSLRTGGYEQFF	TGTGCCAGCAGTCTAAGGACAGGGGGCTATGAGCAGTTCTTC
.	TRBJ1-6	TRBV12-3/TRBV12-4	.	CASSLRCKGVSPLHF	TGTGCCAGCAGTTTAAGGTGCAAGGGAGTTTCACCCCTCCACTTT
.	TRBJ1-5	TRBV10-3	.	CAISEGALSPQHF	TGTGCCATCAGTGAAGGAGCGTTGTCGCCCCAGCATTTT
TRBD1	TRBJ2-5	TRBV12-5	many	CASGPGQRIRETQYF	TGTGCTAGTGGTCCGGGACAGAGGATTCGGGAGACCCAGTACTTC
.	TRBJ2-7	TRBV6-5	many	CASSRSGADEQYF	TGTGCCAGCAGTCGCTCGGGGGCGGACGAGCAGTACTTC
TRBD2	TRBJ2-3	TRBV5-5	large	CASNVAGGTDTQYF	TGTGCCAGCAACGTAGCGGGAGGGACAGATACGCAGTATTTT
.	TRBJ1-5	TRBV7-9	many	CASSSDNQPQHF	TGTGCCAGCAGCTCGGACAATCAGCCCCAGCATTTT
.	TRBJ2-1	TRBV2	.	CASSELVSFSYEQFF	TGTGCCAGCAGTGAATTGGTCTCGTTCTCCTACGAGCAGTTCTTC
TRBD2	TRBJ2-1	TRBV4-3	.	CASSQDLPQGSGPYNEQFF	TGCGCCAGCAGCCAAGACCTTCCCCAGGGTAGCGGGCCCTACAATGAGCAGTTCTTC
.	TRBJ2-1	TRBV7-6	.	CASSLTRGSSYNEQFF	TGTGCCAGCAGCCTAACCCGGGGGAGCTCCTACAATGAGCAGTTCTTC
TRBD2	TRBJ2-3	TRBV28	many	CASNGGSGTDTQYF	TGTGCCAGCAATGGCGGGAGCGGCACAGATACGCAGTATTTT